The clone carrying this T cell receptor beta chain was picked up one time. Libraries were prepared by immunoSEQ multiplex PCR; TCRdb keeps only in-frame clonotypes and omits some of them. The sample yields over 50,000 clones, approximately 83% seen once. These data come from a study of Tregs in tolerant kidney transplant recipients. The CDR3 spans 14 residues. CDR1 MNHEY and CDR2 SMNVEV come from the germline V gene (reference sequence). V shed 3 bases and J 4 bases; nucleotides not matched to a gene: 3. Unstimulated regulatory T cells (CD4+CD25+CD127-), CD4+CD25- non-regulatory cells, CD4 and CD8 cells were FACS-sorted from thawed PBMCs.

The receptor's source is a human donor who received a combined kidney and bone marrow transplant. The genes are TRBV27 and TRBJ1-3; TRBD1 matches 7 bases. The sample consisted of Tregs from blood, taken before the transplant. The CDR3 sequence: CASSLTGTGNTIYF. CDR3 DNA: TGTGCCAGCAGTTTGACAGGGACAGGAAACACCATATATTTT.